This TCR beta chain was sequenced during a study of T-cell memory formation after mild COVID-19. Study in general: TCR clusters were mostly donor specific.

In TCRdb, the 5' RACE reads were re-called with MiXCR into one record per CDR3 protein. The data contain 500,000 to 650,000 distinct CDR3 sequences, approximately 21% of them seen just once; the ten biggest clones take up around 9.2%. As to this clonotype: Its antigen is undetermined.

From germline, CDR1 is SGHTA and CDR2 FQGTGA. V shed 4 bases, J shed 4 bases, and the junction held 9 bases outside the gene matches. CDR3 length: 16 residues. Study-level results: Researchers could not confirm that second-wave clones peaking on day 37 targeted SARS-CoV-2. Day 15 to 85 contractors were CD4/CD8 balanced; later expanders leaned CD4+. Mostly located in CM and EM were contracting CD4+ clones, with contracting CD8+ clones located in EMRA.

The J gene is TRBJ2-1, the V gene TRBV7-3; 8 positions agree with TRBD2. This receptor was obtained from an adult woman who had mild COVID-19 (a few samples of this study predate the infection). Cell type and time point are not known. Specimen: PBMCs or a T cell subset sorted from them (not recorded which). The CDR3 sequence is CASSYKSGSGYNEQFF. The CDR3 DNA is TGTGCCAGCAGCTATAAGAGCGGGAGCGGTTACAATGAGCAGTTCTTC.